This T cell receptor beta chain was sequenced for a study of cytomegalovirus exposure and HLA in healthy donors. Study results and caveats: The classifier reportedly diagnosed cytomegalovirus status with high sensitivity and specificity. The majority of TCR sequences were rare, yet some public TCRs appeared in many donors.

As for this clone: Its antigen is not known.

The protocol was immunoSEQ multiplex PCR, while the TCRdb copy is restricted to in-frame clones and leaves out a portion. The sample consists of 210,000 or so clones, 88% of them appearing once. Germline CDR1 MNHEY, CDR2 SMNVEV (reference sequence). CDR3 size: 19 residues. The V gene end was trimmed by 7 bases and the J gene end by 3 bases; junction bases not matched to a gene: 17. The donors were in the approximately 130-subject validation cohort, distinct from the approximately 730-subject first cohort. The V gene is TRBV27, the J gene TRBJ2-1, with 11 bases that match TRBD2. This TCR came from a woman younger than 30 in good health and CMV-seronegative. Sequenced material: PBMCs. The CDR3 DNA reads TGTGCCAGCACCATCCGTCCTGGACTAGCGGGCACAGTCTACAATGAGCAGTTCTTC. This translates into CASTIRPGLAGTVYNEQFF.